A selection of T cell receptor beta chains follows, all from one sample in a study of T cells expressing NK-cell markers. Reanalyzing the 5' RACE reads, TCRdb keeps one entry per CDR3 protein, without DNA. The listing contains hundreds of thousands of distinct CDR3 sequences. The sample consisted of blood T cells: a sorted CD56 or NKG2C T cell subset, CD4+ or CD8+ T cells, or bulk PBMC T cells (not recorded which). These TCRs come from a man aged 18 to 35 in good health. Both conserved end residues are part of each CDR3.

V gene: TRBV5-1; J gene: TRBJ2-1; CDR3 protein: CASSLARVSSFYNEQFF
V gene: TRBV28; J gene: TRBJ2-7; CDR3 protein: CASSLSVGYSYEQYF
V gene: TRBV5-1; J gene: TRBJ2-1; CDR3 protein: CASSLVKSGRAYNEQFF
V gene: TRBV10-3; J gene: TRBJ1-1; CDR3 protein: CAIREGTGENTEAFF
V gene: TRBV15; J gene: TRBJ2-7; CDR3 protein: CATSRKRDRGLSEQYF
V gene: TRBV6-2/TRBV6-3; J gene: TRBJ2-7; CDR3 protein: CASSYGTGGYEQYF
V gene: TRBV18; J gene: TRBJ2-3; CDR3 protein: CASSPARVAGGPSTDTQYF
V gene: TRBV25-1; J gene: TRBJ2-1; CDR3 protein: CASSESWGHLFF
V gene: TRBV20-1; J gene: TRBJ2-1; CDR3 protein: CSARVTSGRGHEQFF
V gene: TRBV12-3/TRBV12-4; J gene: TRBJ2-3; CDR3 protein: CASVLKHTDTQYF
V gene: TRBV7-2; J gene: TRBJ2-3; CDR3 protein: CASSSGPLLDYTDTQYF
V gene: TRBV6-5; J gene: TRBJ2-1; CDR3 protein: CASSYEGREFNEQFF
V gene: TRBV10-3; J gene: TRBJ2-7; CDR3 protein: CAISERTSGDAEQYF
V gene: TRBV10-3; J gene: TRBJ2-3; CDR3 protein: CAISGLLEQYF
V gene: TRBV19; J gene: TRBJ2-5; CDR3 protein: CASSIVTSGRGETQYF
V gene: TRBV4-3; J gene: TRBJ2-7; CDR3 protein: CASSDTSGYQQYF
V gene: TRBV4-2; J gene: TRBJ2-1; CDR3 protein: CASSQGSGIVLYNEQFF
V gene: TRBV19; J gene: TRBJ1-3; CDR3 protein: CASRLSKLSAGNTIYF
V gene: TRBV25-1; J gene: TRBJ2-1; CDR3 protein: CASIPGDAQQFF
V gene: TRBV6-1; J gene: TRBJ2-2; CDR3 protein: CASSPTSGPSYGELFF
V gene: TRBV20-1; J gene: TRBJ2-1; CDR3 protein: CSTTPGQYNEQFF
V gene: TRBV11-2; J gene: TRBJ1-6; CDR3 protein: CASSPNLEYTVPLHF
V gene: TRBV4-2; J gene: TRBJ2-7; CDR3 protein: CASSPRTSGLSYEQYF
V gene: TRBV6-1; J gene: TRBJ1-2; CDR3 protein: CASEARMGGYTF
V gene: TRBV25-1; J gene: TRBJ1-1; CDR3 protein: CASGDRLPAFF
V gene: TRBV27; J gene: TRBJ2-3; CDR3 protein: CASSLGLAGYSSTDTQYF
V gene: TRBV7-8; J gene: TRBJ2-4; CDR3 protein: CASSNSGHGNIQYF
V gene: TRBV12-3/TRBV12-4; J gene: TRBJ1-2; CDR3 protein: CASTVQRRIGYTF
V gene: TRBV6-5; J gene: TRBJ1-5; CDR3 protein: CASSSPDRDGQPQHF
V gene: TRBV25-1; J gene: TRBJ1-4; CDR3 protein: CASSVDSVVEKLFF
V gene: TRBV5-1; J gene: TRBJ2-7; CDR3 protein: CASSLAVVSYEQYF
V gene: TRBV28; J gene: TRBJ2-1; CDR3 protein: CASSPRAGNEQFF
V gene: TRBV6-5; J gene: TRBJ2-3; CDR3 protein: CASTQGEAQYF
V gene: TRBV12-3/TRBV12-4; J gene: TRBJ1-5; CDR3 protein: CASTLGQGHQPQHF
V gene: TRBV5-1; J gene: TRBJ2-2; CDR3 protein: CASSAGLAGDPGELFF
V gene: TRBV7-2; J gene: TRBJ2-2; CDR3 protein: CASSSDRVAGELFF
V gene: TRBV15; J gene: TRBJ2-1; CDR3 protein: CATRQPGQGIEQFF
V gene: TRBV27; J gene: TRBJ2-7; CDR3 protein: CASSLSTSGSYEQYF
V gene: TRBV19; J gene: TRBJ1-5; CDR3 protein: CASSISFPQPQHF
V gene: TRBV7-6; J gene: TRBJ2-3; CDR3 protein: CASSLVSGRAPDTQYF
V gene: TRBV29-1; J gene: TRBJ2-6; CDR3 protein: CSVNRGALGSGANVLTF
V gene: TRBV9; J gene: TRBJ1-5; CDR3 protein: CASSVGEGEPQHF